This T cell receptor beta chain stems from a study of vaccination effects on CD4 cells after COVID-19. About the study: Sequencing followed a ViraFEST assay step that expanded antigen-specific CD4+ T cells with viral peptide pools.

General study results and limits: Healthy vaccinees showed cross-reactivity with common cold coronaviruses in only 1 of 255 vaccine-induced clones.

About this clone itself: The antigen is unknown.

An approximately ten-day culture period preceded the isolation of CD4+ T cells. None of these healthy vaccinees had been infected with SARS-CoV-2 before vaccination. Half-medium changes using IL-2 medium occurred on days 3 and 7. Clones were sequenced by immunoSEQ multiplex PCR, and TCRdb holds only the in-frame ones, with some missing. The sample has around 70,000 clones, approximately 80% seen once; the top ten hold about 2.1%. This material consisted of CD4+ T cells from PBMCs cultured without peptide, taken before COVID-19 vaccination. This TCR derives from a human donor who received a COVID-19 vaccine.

As DNA, the CDR3 is TGTGCCAGCTCACCCCAGAAAGCGGGAGCACTCAACACCGGGGAGCTGTTTTTT. Amino acid sequence: CASSPQKAGALNTGELFF. This chain joins TRBV18 and TRBJ2-2; 8 bases align to TRBD2. The germline CDR1 and CDR2 sequences are KGHSH and LQKENI. The V and J ends lost 3 bases and 2 bases, in that order; junction bases with no gene match: 11. The CDR3 extends over 18 amino acids.